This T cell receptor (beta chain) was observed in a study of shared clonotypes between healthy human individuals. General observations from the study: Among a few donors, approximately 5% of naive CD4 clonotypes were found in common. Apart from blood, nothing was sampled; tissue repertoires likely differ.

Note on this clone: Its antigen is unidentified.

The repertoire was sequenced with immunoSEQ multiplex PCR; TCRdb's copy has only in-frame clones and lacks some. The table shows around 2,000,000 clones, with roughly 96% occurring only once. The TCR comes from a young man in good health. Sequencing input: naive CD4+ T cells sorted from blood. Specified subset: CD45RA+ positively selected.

CDR3 in amino acids: CASSLTGVYNEQFF. As DNA, the CDR3 is TGTGCCAGCAGTCTCACCGGGGTATACAATGAGCAGTTCTTC. The chain combines TRBV28 with TRBJ2-1; D perhaps matches TRBD2 (5 bases). Germline-derived CDR1 and CDR2 are MDHEN and SYDVKM. The CDR3 contains 14 residues. V was shortened by 5 bases and J by 4 bases, with 12 bases between the two germline ends.